The present entry profiles one TCR beta chain with its context. The data were taken from a study of blood T cells in healthy people across ages. Study-wide context: Capturing about one barcoded beta molecule per two T cells was achieved by template switching.

The individuals who served as donors were healthy Caucasians living in Russia, aged about 6 to 90. Samples had at least 6 million PBMCs isolated from them. This CDR3 has 17 residues. Germline CDR1 is DFQATT and CDR2 is SNEGSKA (reference sequence). J gave up 6 bases and V 6 bases, and 19 bases lay outside the gene matches. The authors ran a second PCR of about 6 to 11 cycles using a sample-barcoded 5' primer and a J-beta primer mix. Each cDNA molecule carried a tag from a template-switch adaptor that contained 12 random nucleotides. TCRdb independently ran MiXCR on the 5' RACE reads; one entry per CDR3 protein. The sample includes approximately 820,000 distinct CDR3 sequences, under 45% of them seen just once.

V gene TRBV20-1 combines with J gene TRBJ1-5, with 8 bases fitting TRBD1. This TCR came from a man in his 60s in good health. Sequenced sample: blood. As DNA, the CDR3 is TGCAGTGCCATGGACAGGGCGGTTGGGTATATTCCTCAGCCCCAGCATTTT. Protein: CSAMDRAVGYIPQPQHF.